Shown below are 19 T cell receptor beta chains from a single sample sequenced in a study of T cell repertoires in cytomegalovirus infection. What these receptors recognize is not known. TCRdb reanalysed the reads using MiXCR and keeps one entry per CDR3 protein. The sample lists about 220,000 distinct CDR3 sequences; about 38% were seen once. The specimen comprised CD8+ T cells from cultured PBMCs, sampled from culture after CMV antigen stimulation. The source of these receptors is a human donor in good health (CMV status not recorded). Some clones in this sample may be carry-over from other donors' samples.

This chain uses TRBV5-6 with TRBJ2-7; D remains unclear. Germline CDR1 is SGHDT and CDR2 is YYEEEE. V was shortened by 0 bases and J by 2 bases, with 15 bases between the two germline ends. The CDR3 runs 16 residues. CDR3 sequence (DNA): TGTGCCAGCAGCTTGGGTCGGCAGTTCCCTACCTACGAGCAGTACTTC. This sequence encodes CASSLGRQFPTYEQYF.

V and J are TRBV12-3 or TRBV12-4 and TRBJ2-7, with D possibly being TRBD1 (6 bases). V dropped 6 bases and J dropped 5 bases, with 11 bases sitting between them. The CDR3 is 12 amino acids. The CDR3 protein is CASRPDSDEQYF. DNA for the CDR3: TGTGCCAGCAGACCGGACAGTGACGAGCAGTACTTC.

In its sample, this clonotype was seen once. The chain recombines TRBV28 with TRBJ2-7, with D unclear. The CDR3 totals 11 residues. Trimming pared 2 bases from V and 5 bases from J, leaving 4 bases between. The germline V gene has CDR1 MDHEN and CDR2 SYDVKM. CDR3 DNA sequence: TGTGCCAGCAGTTTAATCCACGAGCAGTACTTC. Translating it yields CASSLIHEQYF.

This clonotype was counted only a few times. The rearrangement joins TRBV6-1 to TRBJ2-7; TRBD1 aligns across 8 bases. The CDR3 loop spans 13 amino acids. Germline values: CDR1 MNHNS, CDR2 SASEGT. V lost 5 bases, J lost 6 bases, and 6 bases stayed unmatched. The CDR3 DNA follows: TGTGCCAGCAGTTACGGGACAGGCGGCGAGCAGTACTTC. Its protein is CASSYGTGGEQYF.

This rearrangement joins TRBV19 to TRBJ1-1, with D possibly TRBD1 on 6 matching bases. Germline-derived CDR1 and CDR2 are LNHDA and SQIVND (reference sequence). The CDR3 is 15 amino acids. The V end lost 3 bases, the J end lost 4 bases, and 15 bases lay between the germline ends. This CDR3 reads CASSMVPGASTEAFF. As DNA, the CDR3 is TGTGCCAGTAGTATGGTCCCAGGGGCGAGCACTGAAGCTTTCTTT.

This clonotype was detected only a few times. The genes are TRBV11-2 and TRBJ1-6, with D uncertain. V shed 0 bases and J shed 4 bases, with 1 base lying between them. CDR1 and CDR2 (germline): SGHAT, FQNNGV. CDR3 length: 13 amino acids. CDR3 loop: CASSLEYNSPLHF. In DNA, the CDR3 is TGTGCCAGCAGCTTAGAGTATAATTCACCCCTCCACTTT.

Regarding this clonotype: The junction shows a germline mismatch at one end, possibly a read error. The chain carries TRBV13 and TRBJ2-1; unclear D gene. CDR3 length: 12 residues. CDR1 is PRHDT and CDR2 is FYEKMQ in the germline V gene (reference sequence). CDR3 in amino acids: CASSPSWGEQFF. The CDR3 DNA reads as TGCGCCAGCAGCCCTAGTTGGGGTGAGCAGTTCTTC.

V usage is TRBV2 and J usage is TRBJ1-4, with unresolved D. The CDR3 length is 13 residues. Germline-derived CDR1 and CDR2 are SNHLY and FYNNEI. V lost 1 base, J lost 14 bases, and 14 bases lay in between. CDR3: CASSEEVADRLFF. CDR3 DNA: TGTGCCAGCAGTGAAGAGGTCGCGGACCGTCTGTTTTTT. The full variable domain, with the rest looked up from reference TRBV2 and TRBJ1-4, is EPEVTQTPSHQVTQMGQEVILRCVPISNHLYFYWYRQILGQKVEFLVSFYNNEISEKSEIFDDQFSVERPDGSNFTLKIRSTKLEDSAMYFCASSEEVADRLFFGSGTQLSVL.

V and J are TRBV9 and TRBJ1-1; 8 nucleotides agree with TRBD1. The CDR3 length is 15 residues. Germline V gene data show CDR1 as SGDLS and CDR2 as YYNGEE. Trimming cost V 0 bases and J 4 bases; bases outside gene matches: 5. As DNA, the CDR3 is TGTGCCAGCAGCGTAGTCAGGGGGCTGGCCACTGAAGCTTTCTTT. Its protein product is CASSVVRGLATEAFF.

CDR3 DNA sequence: TGTGCCAGTAGTATAAGAGGACTAGCGGGAGGGATGAAGAACACCGGGGAGCTGTTTTTT. Encoded protein: CASSIRGLAGGMKNTGELFF. V gene TRBV19 combines with J gene TRBJ2-2, with TRBD2 matching 15 bases. V was pared by 2 bases and J by 1 base, with 8 bases of the junction left unmatched. The CDR3 is 20 residues long. Germline CDR1 and CDR2: LNHDA and SQIVND (reference sequence).

The chain uses TRBV7-8 and TRBJ1-5; D call uncertain. The V gene's germline CDR1 is SGHVS and CDR2 FQNEAQ. Trimming shortened V by 4 bases and J by 0 bases, and 13 bases separated the two germline ends. This CDR3 region has 16 residues. This CDR3 is CASSSIDKNSNQPQHF. For the CDR3, the DNA is TGTGCCAGCAGCTCCATCGACAAAAATAGCAATCAGCCCCAGCATTTT.

J is TRBJ2-3 and V is TRBV7-9; tentatively, D is TRBD1 or TRBD2 (5 bases each). This CDR3 comprises 17 residues. Between the trimmed V and J ends, which lost 4 bases and 5 bases, there was a span of 22 bases. Germline loops: CDR1 SEHNR, CDR2 FQNEAQ (reference sequence). The CDR3 DNA is TGTGCCAGCAGCTCATACCACTTACGGGGCGAGAAAGATACGCAGTATTTT. It translates to CASSSYHLRGEKDTQYF.

In this sample, this clonotype turned up a few times. The gene calls are TRBV28 and TRBJ1-2; the D is unclear. The germline V gene encodes CDR1 MDHEN and CDR2 SYDVKM. Between the trimmed V and J ends, which lost 3 bases and 5 bases, there was a span of 13 bases. This CDR3 spans 14 amino acids. CDR3 DNA sequence: TGTGCCAGCAGTTTTGGATCCTTTTGGTATGGCTACACCTTC. Translated: CASSFGSFWYGYTF.

This rearrangement joins TRBV7-9 to TRBJ2-3, with 8 bases fitting TRBD2. CDR1 and CDR2 (germline): SEHNR, FQNEAQ (reference sequence). This CDR3 region has 15 residues. V shed 6 bases, J shed 2 bases, and the junction held 7 bases outside the gene matches. CDR3 sequence: CASSHVGGVTDTQYF. As DNA, the CDR3 is TGTGCCAGCAGTCATGTCGGGGGGGTCACAGATACGCAGTATTTT. Based on the CDR3 plus reference TRBV7-9 and TRBJ2-3, the full variable domain is DTGVSQNPRHKITKRGQNVTFRCDPISEHNRLYWYRQTLGQGPEFLTYFQNEAQLEKSRLLSDRFSAERPKGSFSTLEIQRTEQGDSAMYLCASSHVGGVTDTQYFGPGTRLTVL.

This clonotype occurred many times. V usage is TRBV18 and J usage is TRBJ1-5, with D maybe TRBD1 (5 bases). Germline V lookup: CDR1 KGHSH, CDR2 LQKENI. The CDR3 is 15 amino acids. The V end lost 1 base, the J end lost 7 bases, and 14 bases lay between the germline ends. The chain's CDR3 is CASSPRFPRDQPQHF. The CDR3 nucleotides read TGTGCCAGCTCACCACGGTTCCCCAGGGACCAGCCCCAGCATTTT.

CDR3 nucleotides: TGTGCCAGCAGCCCACAAACTAGCGGGAGCGGTGAGCAGTTCTTC. Protein sequence: CASSPQTSGSGEQFF. The chain uses TRBV9 and TRBJ2-1; 11 positions agree with TRBD2. Germline V lookup: CDR1 SGDLS, CDR2 YYNGEE. The CDR3 consists of 15 residues. J lost 9 bases, V lost 4 bases, and 9 bases had no gene match.

This clonotype was seen ten or more times. The gene calls are TRBV7-2 and TRBJ2-3, with a weak D call TRBD2 (6 bases). Germline CDR1 reads SGHTA; CDR2 reads FQGNSA. This CDR3 spans 16 amino acids. Trimming took off 2 bases at V and 1 base at J, with 13 bases between the two ends. CDR3 sequence: CASSLLYSGRTDTQYF. In nucleotides, the CDR3 is TGTGCCAGCAGCTTACTGTATAGCGGTCGCACAGATACGCAGTATTTT. Combining the CDR3 with reference TRBV7-2 and TRBJ2-3 gives the whole variable domain GAGVSQSPSNKVTEKGKDVELRCDPISGHTALYWYRQSLGQGLEFLIYFQGNSAPDKSGLPSDRFSAERTGGSVSTLTIQRTQQEDSAVYLCASSLLYSGRTDTQYFGPGTRLTVL.

This chain connects TRBV6-2 or TRBV6-3 to TRBJ2-1; 10 bases fit TRBD2. The CDR3 is made up of 15 amino acids. The V segment lost 6 bases and the J segment 6 bases; nucleotides outside the gene matches: 8. Per germline, CDR1 MNHEY and CDR2 SVGEGT. This CDR3 reads CASRLIAGGPNEQFF. The CDR3 bases are TGTGCCAGCAGATTAATAGCGGGAGGCCCCAATGAGCAGTTCTTC.

The rearrangement uses TRBV4-2 and TRBJ2-7; TRBD2 aligns across 7 bases. The CDR3 length is 16 residues. Germline lookup yields CDR1 LGHNA and CDR2 YNFKEQ. V trimming: 0 bases; J trimming: 3 bases; junction bases outside the gene matches: 8. The CDR3 sequence: CASSQDLGLEFYEQYF. CDR3 in DNA: TGTGCCAGCAGCCAAGATCTCGGACTAGAGTTCTACGAGCAGTACTTC.